The T cell receptor beta chain described here comes from a study of blood T cells in healthy people across ages. Study-wide results and caveats: Comparison with aged donors showed that long-lived donors had more naive CD4+ cells and higher diversity.

Sample-barcoded 5' priming and a J-beta primer mix drove a second PCR of about 6 to 11 cycles. TCRdb called the 5' RACE reads again in MiXCR, with one record for every CDR3 protein. The repertoire holds under 850,000 distinct CDR3 sequences, 36% seen once, with roughly 13% in the top ten. This clonotype was seen a handful of times. Antigen specificity is unknown. CDR3 length equals 15 residues. V was clipped by 4 bases and J by 3 bases; unmatched bases: 5. Germline V CDR1 and CDR2: LGHNA, YSLEER. The source material was blood. The rearrangement links TRBV4-3 to TRBJ2-5, with 10 positions matching TRBD2. The TCR sequence derives from a man between 18 and 35 years old in good health. DNA of the CDR3: TGCGCCAGCAGCCTTACTAGCGGGGATGAAGAGACCCAGTACTTC. Residues: CASSLTSGDEETQYF.